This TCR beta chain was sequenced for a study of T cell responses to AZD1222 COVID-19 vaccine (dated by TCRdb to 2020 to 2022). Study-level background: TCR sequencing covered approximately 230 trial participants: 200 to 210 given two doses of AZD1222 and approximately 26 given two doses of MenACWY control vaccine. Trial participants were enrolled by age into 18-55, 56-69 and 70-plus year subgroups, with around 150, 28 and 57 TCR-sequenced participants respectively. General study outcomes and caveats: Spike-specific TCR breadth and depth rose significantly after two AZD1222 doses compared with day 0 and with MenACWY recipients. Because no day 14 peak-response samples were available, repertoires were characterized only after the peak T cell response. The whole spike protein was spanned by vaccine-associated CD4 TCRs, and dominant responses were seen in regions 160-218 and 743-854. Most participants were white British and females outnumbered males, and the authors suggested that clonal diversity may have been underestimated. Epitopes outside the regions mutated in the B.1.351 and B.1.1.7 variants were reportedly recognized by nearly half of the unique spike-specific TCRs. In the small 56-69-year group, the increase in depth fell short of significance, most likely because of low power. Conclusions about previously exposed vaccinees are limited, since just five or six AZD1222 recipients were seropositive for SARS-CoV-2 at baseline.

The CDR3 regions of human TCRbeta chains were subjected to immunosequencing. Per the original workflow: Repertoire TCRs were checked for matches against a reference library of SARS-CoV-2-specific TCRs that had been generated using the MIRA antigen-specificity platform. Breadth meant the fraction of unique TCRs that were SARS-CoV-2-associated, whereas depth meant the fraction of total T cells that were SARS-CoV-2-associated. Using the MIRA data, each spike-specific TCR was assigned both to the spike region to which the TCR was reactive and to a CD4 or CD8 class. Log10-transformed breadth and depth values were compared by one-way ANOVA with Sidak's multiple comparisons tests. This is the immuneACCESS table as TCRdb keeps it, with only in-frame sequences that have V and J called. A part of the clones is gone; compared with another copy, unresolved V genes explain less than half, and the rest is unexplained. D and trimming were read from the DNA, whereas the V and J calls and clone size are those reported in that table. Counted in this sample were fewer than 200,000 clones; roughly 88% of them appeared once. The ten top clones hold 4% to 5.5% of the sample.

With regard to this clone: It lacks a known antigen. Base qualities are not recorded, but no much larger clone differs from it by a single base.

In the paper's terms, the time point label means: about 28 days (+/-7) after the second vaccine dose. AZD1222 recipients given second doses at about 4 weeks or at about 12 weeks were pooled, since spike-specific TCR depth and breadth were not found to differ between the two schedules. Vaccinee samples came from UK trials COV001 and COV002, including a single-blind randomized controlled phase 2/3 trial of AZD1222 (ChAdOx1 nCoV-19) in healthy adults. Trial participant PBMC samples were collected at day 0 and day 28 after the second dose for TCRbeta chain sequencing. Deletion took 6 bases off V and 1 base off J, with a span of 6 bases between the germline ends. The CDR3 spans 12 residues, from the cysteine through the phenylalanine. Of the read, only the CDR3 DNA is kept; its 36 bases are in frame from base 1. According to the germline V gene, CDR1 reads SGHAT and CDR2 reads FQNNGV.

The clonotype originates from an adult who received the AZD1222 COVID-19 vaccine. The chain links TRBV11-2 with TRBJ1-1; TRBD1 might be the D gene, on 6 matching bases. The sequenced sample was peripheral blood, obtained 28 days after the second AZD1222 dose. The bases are TGTGCCAGCAGACAGGGGAACACTGAAGCTTTCTTT. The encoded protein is CASRQGNTEAFF.